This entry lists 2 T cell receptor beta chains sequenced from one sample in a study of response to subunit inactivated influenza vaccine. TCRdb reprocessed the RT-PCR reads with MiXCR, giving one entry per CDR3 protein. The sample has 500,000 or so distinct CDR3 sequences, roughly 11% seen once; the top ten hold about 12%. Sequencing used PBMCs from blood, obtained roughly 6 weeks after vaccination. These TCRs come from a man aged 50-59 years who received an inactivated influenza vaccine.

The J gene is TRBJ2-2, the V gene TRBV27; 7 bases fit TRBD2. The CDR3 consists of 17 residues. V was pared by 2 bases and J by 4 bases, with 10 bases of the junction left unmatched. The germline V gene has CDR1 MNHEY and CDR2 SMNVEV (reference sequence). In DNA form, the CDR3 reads TGTGCCAGCAGTTTAGCGGGGGACCGACTTGTCACCGGGGAGCTGTTTTTT. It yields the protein CASSLAGDRLVTGELFF.

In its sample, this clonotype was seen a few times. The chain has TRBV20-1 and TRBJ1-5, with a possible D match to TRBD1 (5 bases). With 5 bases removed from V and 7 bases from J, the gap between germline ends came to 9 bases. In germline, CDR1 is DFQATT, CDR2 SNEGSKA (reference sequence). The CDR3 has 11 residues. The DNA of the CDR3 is TGCAGTGCTGGGGACGCCCAGCCCCAGCATTTT. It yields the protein CSAGDAQPQHF.